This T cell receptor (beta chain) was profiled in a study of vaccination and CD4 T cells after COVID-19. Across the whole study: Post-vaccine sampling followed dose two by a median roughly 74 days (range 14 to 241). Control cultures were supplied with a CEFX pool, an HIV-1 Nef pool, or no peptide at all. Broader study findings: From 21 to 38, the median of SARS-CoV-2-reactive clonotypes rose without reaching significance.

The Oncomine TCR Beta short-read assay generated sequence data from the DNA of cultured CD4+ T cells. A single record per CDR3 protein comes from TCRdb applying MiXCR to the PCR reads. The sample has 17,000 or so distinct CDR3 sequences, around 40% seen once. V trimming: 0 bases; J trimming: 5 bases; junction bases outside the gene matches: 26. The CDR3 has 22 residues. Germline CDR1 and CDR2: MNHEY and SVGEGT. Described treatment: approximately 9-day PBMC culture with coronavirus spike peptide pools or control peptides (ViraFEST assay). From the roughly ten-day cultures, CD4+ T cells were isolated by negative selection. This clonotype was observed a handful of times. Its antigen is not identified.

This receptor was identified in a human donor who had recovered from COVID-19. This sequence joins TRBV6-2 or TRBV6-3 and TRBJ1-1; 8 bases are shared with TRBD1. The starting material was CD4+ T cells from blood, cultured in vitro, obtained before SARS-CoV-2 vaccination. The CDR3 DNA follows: TGTGCCAGCAGTTACTCGAGAGGGGGACGACAGGGGAGTATAGCGGGCGGAACTGAAGCTTTCTTT. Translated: CASSYSRGGRQGSIAGGTEAFF.